The TCR beta chain described here comes from a study of shared clonotypes between healthy human individuals. Study observations and caveats: Across subsets, estimated richness was generally greater for naive than for memory populations.

Note on this clone: What it recognizes is unknown.

CDR1 and CDR2 (germline): MDHEN, SYDVKM. This CDR3 contains 19 residues. Trimming pared 7 bases from V and 0 bases from J, leaving 27 bases between. The donor cohort consisted entirely of Caucasian adults residing in Nashville, Tennessee. Data came from immunoSEQ multiplex PCR; TCRdb stores just in-frame clones and leaves some out. Found here are about 2.5 million clones, roughly 90% of them singletons; the top ten hold around 0.4%. This sequence originates from a man aged 18 to 30 in good health. Some clones in this sample may be carry-over from other donors' samples. Sequencing used naive CD4+ T cells from PBMCs. Subset denoted: CD45RA+ positively selected. The chain couples TRBV28 to TRBJ2-5; the D gene could be TRBD1 or TRBD2 (5 bases each). The CDR3 sequence: CASTREQGLALSYQETQYF. CDR3 bases: TGTGCCAGCACCAGGGAGCAGGGATTAGCCTTAAGTTACCAAGAGACCCAGTACTTC.